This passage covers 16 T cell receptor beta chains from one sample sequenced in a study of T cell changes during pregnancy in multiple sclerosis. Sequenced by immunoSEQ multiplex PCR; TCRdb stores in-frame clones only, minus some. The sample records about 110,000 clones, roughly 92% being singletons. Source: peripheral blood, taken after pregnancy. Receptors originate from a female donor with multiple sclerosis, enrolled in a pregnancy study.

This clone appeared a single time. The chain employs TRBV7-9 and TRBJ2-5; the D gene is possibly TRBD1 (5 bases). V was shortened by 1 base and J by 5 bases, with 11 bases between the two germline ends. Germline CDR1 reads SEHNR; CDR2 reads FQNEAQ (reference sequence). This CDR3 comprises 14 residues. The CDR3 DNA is TGTGCCAGCAGCTTAGAGGCAGGGATGGAGACCCAGTACTTC. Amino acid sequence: CASSLEAGMETQYF.

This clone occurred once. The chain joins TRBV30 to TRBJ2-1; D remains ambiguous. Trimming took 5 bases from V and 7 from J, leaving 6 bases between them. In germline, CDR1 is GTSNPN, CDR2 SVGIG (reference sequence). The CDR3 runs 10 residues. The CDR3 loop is CAWEQNEQFF. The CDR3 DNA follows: TGTGCCTGGGAACAAAATGAGCAGTTCTTC.

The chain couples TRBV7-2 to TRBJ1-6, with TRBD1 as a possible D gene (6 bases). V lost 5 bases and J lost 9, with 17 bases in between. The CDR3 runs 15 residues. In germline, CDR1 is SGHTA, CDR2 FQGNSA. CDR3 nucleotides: TGTGCCAGCAGCGGTTATACAGGGAGAATTTCACCCCTCCACTTT. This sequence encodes CASSGYTGRISPLHF.

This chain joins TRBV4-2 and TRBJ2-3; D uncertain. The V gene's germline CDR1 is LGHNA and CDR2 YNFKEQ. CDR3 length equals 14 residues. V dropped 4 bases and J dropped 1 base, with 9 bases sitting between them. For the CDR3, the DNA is TGTGCCAGCAGCCCCTCCTCGGGCACAGATACGCAGTATTTT. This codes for CASSPSSGTDTQYF.

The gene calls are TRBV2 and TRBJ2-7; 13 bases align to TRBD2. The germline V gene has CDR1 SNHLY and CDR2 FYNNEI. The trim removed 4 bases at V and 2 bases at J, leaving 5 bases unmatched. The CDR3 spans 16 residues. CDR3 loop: CASSGTSGGLTYEQYF. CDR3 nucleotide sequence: TGTGCCAGCAGTGGGACTAGCGGGGGCCTTACCTACGAGCAGTACTTC.

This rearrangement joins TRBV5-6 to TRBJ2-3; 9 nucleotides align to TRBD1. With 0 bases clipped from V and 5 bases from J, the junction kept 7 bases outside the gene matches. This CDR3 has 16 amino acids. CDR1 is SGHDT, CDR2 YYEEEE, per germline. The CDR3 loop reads CASSLESGQGIDTQYF. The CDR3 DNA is TGTGCCAGCAGCTTGGAGTCTGGACAGGGGATAGATACGCAGTATTTT.

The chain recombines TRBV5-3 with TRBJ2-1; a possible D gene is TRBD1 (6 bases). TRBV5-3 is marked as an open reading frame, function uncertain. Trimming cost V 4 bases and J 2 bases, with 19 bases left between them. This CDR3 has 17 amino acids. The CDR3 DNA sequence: TGTGCCAGAAGCCATCCCCGGGACACCTCCCCCTACAATGAGCAGTTCTTC. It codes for CARSHPRDTSPYNEQFF.

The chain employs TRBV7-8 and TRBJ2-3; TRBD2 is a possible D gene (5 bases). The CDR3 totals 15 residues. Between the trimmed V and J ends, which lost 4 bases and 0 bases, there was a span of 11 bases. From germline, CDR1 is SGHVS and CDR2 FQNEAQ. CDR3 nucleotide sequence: TGTGCCAGCAGCTCGCCTGGCGGGAGCACAGATACGCAGTATTTT. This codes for CASSSPGGSTDTQYF.

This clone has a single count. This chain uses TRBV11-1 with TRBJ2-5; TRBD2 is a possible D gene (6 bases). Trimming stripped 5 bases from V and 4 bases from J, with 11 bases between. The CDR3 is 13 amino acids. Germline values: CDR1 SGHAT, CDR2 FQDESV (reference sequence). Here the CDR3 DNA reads TGTGCCAGCAGCCCCGGGGAGGCAGAGACCCAGTACTTC. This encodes CASSPGEAETQYF.

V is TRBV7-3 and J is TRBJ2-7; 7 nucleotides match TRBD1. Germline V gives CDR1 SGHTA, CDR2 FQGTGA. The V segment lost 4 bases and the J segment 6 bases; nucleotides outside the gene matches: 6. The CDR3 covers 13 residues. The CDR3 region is CASSSTRGSEQYF. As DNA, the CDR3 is TGTGCCAGCAGCTCCACCAGGGGGAGCGAGCAGTACTTC.

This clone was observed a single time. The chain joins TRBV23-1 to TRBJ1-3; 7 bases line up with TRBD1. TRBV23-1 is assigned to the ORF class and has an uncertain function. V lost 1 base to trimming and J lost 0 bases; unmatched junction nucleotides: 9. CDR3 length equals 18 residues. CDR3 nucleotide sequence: TGCGCCAGCAGTCAATGGGAGACAGGGCTTTACTCTGGAAACACCATATATTTT. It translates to CASSQWETGLYSGNTIYF.

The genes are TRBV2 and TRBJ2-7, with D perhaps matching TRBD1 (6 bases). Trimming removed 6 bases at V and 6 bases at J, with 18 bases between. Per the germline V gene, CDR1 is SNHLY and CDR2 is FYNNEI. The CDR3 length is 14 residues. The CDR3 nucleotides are TGTGCCAGCAGACTTCAGGGGTCTCCTGGCGAGCAGTACTTC. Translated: CASRLQGSPGEQYF.

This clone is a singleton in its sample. In DNA form, the CDR3 reads TGTGCCAGCAGCTCCCCGGGACAGGTAAACACTGAAGCTTTCTTT. Amino acids: CASSSPGQVNTEAFF. The chain links TRBV6-6 to TRBJ1-1; TRBD1 aligns across 8 bases. Unmatched junction bases numbered 8, after V lost 6 bases and J lost 2 bases. CDR1 and CDR2 from the germline V gene are MNHNY and SVGAGI (reference sequence). The CDR3 spans 15 residues.

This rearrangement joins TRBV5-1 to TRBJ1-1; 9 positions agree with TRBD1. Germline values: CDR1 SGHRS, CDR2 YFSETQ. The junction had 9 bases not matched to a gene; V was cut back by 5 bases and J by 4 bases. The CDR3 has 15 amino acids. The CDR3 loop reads CASSRTGVGTTEAFF. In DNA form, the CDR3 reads TGCGCCAGCAGTAGGACAGGGGTAGGGACCACTGAAGCTTTCTTT. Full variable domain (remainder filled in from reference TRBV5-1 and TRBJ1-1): KAGVTQTPRYLIKTRGQQVTLSCSPISGHRSVSWYQQTPGQGLQFLFEYFSETQRNKGNFPGRFSGRQFSNSRSEMNVSTLELGDSALYLCASSRTGVGTTEAFFGQGTRLTVV.

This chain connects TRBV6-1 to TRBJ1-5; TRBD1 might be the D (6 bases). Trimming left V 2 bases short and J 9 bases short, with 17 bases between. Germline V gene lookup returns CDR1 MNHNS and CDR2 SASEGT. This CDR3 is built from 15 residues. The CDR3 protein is CASSEKVRGPWPQHF. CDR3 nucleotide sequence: TGTGCCAGCAGTGAAAAGGTCAGGGGTCCATGGCCCCAGCATTTT.

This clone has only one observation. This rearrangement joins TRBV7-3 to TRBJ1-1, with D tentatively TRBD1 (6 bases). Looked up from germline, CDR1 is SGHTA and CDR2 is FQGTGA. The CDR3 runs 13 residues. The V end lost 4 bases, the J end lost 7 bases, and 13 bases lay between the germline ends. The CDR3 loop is CASSYEPTGEAFF. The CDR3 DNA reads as TGTGCCAGCAGCTATGAACCGACAGGTGAAGCTTTCTTT.